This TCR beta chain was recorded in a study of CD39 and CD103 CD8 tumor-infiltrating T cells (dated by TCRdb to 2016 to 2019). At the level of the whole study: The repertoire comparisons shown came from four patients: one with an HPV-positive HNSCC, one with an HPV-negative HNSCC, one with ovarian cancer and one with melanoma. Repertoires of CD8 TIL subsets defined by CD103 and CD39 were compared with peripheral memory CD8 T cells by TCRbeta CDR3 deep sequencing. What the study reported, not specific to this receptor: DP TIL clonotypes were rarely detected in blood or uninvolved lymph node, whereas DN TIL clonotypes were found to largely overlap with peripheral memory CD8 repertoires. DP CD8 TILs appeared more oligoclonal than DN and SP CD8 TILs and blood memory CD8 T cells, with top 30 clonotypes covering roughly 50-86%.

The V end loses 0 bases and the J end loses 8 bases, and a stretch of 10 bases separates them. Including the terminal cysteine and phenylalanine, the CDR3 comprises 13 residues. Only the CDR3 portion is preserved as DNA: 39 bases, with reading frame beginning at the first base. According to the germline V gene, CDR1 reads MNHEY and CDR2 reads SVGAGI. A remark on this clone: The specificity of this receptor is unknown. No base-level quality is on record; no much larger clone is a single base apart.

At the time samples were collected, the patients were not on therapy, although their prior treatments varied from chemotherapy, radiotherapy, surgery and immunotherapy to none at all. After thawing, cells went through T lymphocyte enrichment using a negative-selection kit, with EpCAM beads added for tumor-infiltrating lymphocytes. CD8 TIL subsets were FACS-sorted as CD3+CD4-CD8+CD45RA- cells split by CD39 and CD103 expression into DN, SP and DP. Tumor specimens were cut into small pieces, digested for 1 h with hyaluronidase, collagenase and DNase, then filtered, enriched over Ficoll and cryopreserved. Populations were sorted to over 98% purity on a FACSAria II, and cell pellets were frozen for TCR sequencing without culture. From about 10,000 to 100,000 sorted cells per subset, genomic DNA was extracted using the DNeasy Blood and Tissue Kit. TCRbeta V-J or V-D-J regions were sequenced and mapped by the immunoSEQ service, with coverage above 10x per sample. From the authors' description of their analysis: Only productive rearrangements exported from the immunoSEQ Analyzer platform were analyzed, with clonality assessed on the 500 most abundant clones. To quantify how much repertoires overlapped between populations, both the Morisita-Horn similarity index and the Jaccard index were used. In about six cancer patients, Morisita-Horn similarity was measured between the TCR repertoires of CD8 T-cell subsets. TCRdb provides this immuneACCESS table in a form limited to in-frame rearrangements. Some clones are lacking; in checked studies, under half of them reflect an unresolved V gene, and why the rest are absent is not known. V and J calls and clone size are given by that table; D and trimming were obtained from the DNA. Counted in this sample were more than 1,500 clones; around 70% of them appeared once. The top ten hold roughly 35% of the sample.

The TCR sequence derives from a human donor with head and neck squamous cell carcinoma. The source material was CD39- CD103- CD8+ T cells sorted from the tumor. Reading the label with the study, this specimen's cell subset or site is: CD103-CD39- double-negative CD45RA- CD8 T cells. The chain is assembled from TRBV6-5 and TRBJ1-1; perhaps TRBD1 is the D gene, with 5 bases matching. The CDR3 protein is CASSYSSGEEAFF. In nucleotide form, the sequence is TGTGCCAGCAGTTACTCCTCGGGGGAGGAAGCTTTCTTT.